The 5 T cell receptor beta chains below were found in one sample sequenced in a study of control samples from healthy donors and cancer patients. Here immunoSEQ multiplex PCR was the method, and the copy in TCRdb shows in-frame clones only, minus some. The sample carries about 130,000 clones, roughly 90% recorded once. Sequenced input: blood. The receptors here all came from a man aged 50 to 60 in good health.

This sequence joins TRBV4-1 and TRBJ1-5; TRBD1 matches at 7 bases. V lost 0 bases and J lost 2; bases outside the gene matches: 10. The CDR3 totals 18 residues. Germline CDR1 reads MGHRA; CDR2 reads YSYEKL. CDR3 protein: CASSQDSTGVIGNQPQHF. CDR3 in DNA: TGCGCCAGCAGCCAAGACAGCACAGGGGTTATAGGCAATCAGCCCCAGCATTTT.

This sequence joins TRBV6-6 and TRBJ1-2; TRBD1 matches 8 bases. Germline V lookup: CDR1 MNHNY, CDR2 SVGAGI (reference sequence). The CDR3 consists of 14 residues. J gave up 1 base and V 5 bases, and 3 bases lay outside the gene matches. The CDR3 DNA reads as TGTGCCAGCAGTAACGACAGGGGTAACTATGGCTACACCTTC. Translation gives CASSNDRGNYGYTF.

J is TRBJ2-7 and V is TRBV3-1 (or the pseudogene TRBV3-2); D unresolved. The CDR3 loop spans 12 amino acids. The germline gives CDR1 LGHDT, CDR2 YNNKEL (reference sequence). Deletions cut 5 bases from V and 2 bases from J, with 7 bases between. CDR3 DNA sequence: TGTGCCAGCAGCATGCATACCTACGAGCAGTACTTC. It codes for CASSMHTYEQYF.

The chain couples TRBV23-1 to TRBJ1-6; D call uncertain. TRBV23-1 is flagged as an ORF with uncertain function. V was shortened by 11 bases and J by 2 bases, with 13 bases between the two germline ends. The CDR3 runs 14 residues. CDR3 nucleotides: TGCGCCCGCCATGGTACCCCCTATAATTCACCCCTCCACTTT. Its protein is CARHGTPYNSPLHF.

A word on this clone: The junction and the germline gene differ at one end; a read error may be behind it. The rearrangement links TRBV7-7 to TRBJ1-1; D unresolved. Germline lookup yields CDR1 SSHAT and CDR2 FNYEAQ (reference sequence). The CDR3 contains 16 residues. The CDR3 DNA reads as TGTGCTAGCAGCTTCCGGTTGGCCTACCGGGAGACTGAAGCTTTCTTT. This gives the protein CASSFRLAYRETEAFF.